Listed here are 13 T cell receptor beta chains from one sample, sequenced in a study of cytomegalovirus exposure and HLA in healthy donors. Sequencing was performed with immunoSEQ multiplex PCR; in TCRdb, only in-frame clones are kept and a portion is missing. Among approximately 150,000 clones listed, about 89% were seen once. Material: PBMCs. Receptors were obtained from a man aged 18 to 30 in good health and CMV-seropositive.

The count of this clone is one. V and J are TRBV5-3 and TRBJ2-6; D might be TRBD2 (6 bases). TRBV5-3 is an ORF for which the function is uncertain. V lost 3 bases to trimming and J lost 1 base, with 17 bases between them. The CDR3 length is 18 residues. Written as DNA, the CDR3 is TGTGCCAGAAGCTCCCCCCGACTAGGTGAATCTGGGGCCAACGTCCTGACTTTC. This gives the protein CARSSPRLGESGANVLTF.

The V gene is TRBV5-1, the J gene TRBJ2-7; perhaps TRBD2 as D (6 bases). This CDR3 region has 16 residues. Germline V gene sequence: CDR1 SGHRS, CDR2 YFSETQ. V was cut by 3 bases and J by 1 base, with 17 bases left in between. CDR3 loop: CASSWTLAGPSYEQYF. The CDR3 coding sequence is TGCGCCAGCAGCTGGACGCTCGCGGGGCCGTCCTACGAGCAGTACTTC.

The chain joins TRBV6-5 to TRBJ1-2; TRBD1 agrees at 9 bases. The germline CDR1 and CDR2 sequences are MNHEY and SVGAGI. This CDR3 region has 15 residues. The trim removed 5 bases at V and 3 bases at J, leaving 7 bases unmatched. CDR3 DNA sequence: TGTGCCAGCAGTCAGAGGACAGGGGACGACTATGGCTACACCTTC. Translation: CASSQRTGDDYGYTF.

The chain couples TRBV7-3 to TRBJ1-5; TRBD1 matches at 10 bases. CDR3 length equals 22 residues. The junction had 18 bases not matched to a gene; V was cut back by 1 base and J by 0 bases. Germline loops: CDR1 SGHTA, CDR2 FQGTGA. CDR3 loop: CASSLRCRARDRGPDSNQPQHF. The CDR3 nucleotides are TGTGCCAGCAGCTTAAGGTGCAGGGCTAGGGACAGGGGCCCCGATAGCAATCAGCCCCAGCATTTT.

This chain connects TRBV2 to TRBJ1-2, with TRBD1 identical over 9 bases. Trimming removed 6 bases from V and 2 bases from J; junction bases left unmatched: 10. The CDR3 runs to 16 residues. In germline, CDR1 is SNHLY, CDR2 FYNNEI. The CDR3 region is CASSPQGALTNYGYTF. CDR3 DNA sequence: TGTGCCAGCAGCCCACAGGGGGCACTCACGAACTATGGCTACACCTTC.

CDR3 sequence (DNA): TGTGCCAGCAGCGTAGTTCATTCAGGTGCCGGGGAGCTGTTTTTT. Protein product: CASSVVHSGAGELFF. This chain uses TRBV9 with TRBJ2-2; D ambiguous. CDR1 is SGDLS, CDR2 YYNGEE, per germline. The ends were cut back, 0 bases at V and 6 bases at J, with 12 bases in the middle. This CDR3 is 15 amino acids long.

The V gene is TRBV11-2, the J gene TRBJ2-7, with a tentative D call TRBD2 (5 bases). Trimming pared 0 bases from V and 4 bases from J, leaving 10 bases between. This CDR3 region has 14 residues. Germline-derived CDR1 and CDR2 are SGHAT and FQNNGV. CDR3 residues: CASSLETSGYEQYF. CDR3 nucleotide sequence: TGTGCCAGCAGCTTAGAAACTAGTGGGTACGAGCAGTACTTC.

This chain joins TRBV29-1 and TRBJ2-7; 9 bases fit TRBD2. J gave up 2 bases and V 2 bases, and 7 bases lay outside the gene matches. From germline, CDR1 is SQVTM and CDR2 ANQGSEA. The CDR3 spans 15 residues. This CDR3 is CSVETGTSKAYEQYF. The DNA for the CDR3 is TGCAGCGTTGAAACCGGGACTAGCAAAGCCTACGAGCAGTACTTC.

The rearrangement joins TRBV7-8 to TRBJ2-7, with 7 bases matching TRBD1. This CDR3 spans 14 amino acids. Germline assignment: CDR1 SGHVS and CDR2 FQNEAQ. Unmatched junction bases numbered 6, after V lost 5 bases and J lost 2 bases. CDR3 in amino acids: CASSRQGGTYEQYF. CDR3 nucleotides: TGTGCCAGCAGCCGACAGGGTGGAACCTACGAGCAGTACTTC.

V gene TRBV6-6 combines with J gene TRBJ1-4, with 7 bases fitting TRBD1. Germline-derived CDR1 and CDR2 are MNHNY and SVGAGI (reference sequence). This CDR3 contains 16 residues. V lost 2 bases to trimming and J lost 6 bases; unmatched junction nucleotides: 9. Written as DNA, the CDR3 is TGTGCCAGCAGTTACCCCGACAGGGAATTAGATGAAAAACTGTTTTTT. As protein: CASSYPDRELDEKLFF.

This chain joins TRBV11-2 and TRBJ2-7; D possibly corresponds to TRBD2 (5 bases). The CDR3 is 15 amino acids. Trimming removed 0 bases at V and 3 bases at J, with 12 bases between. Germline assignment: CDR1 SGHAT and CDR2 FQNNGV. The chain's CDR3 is CASSLDHNRGYEQYF. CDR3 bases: TGTGCCAGCAGCTTAGATCACAACCGGGGCTACGAGCAGTACTTC.

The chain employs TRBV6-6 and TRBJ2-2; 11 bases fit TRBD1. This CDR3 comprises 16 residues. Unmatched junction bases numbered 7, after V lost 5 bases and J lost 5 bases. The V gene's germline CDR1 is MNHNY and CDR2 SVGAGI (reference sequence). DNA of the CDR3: TGTGCCAGCAGTCCGGGACAGGGGGGGAGAACCGGGGAGCTGTTTTTT. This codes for CASSPGQGGRTGELFF.

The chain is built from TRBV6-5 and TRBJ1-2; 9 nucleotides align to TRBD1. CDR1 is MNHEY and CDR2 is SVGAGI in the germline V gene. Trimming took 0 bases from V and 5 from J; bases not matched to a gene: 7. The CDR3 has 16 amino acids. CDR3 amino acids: CASSYSGTGRPYGYTF. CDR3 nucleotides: TGTGCCAGCAGTTACTCGGGGACAGGGAGGCCATATGGCTACACCTTC.